This is a list of T cell receptor beta chains from one sample in a study of STAT3 mutations in large granular lymphocyte leukemia. TCRdb's table, derived via immunoSEQ multiplex PCR, lists solely in-frame clones and lacks some. The sample holds more than 10,000 clones, approximately 84% seen once. Sample: peripheral blood mononuclear cells. The receptors were gathered from a man between 60 and 75 years old with T-cell large granular lymphocyte leukemia. Some clones in this sample may be carry-over from other donors' samples. Both conserved end residues are part of each CDR3. A D gene is named only where the DNA matches it firmly.

d_gene: TRBD2; j_gene: TRBJ2-1; v_gene: TRBV5-1; CDR3aa: CASSLGPGGVNEQFF
d_gene: TRBD2; j_gene: TRBJ2-5; v_gene: TRBV7-3; CDR3aa: CASSSGLAGAETQYF
d_gene: TRBD1; j_gene: TRBJ1-1; v_gene: TRBV5-1; CDR3aa: CASSGQGALTEAFF
d_gene: .; j_gene: TRBJ2-3; v_gene: TRBV4-1; CDR3aa: CASSSVWDTQYF
d_gene: .; j_gene: TRBJ1-2; v_gene: TRBV28; CDR3aa: CASISGRNYGYTF
d_gene: .; j_gene: TRBJ2-7; v_gene: TRBV6-5; CDR3aa: CASSETDSYEQYF
d_gene: .; j_gene: TRBJ2-7; v_gene: TRBV7-2; CDR3aa: CASSDISGFIYEQYF
d_gene: TRBD1; j_gene: TRBJ1-2; v_gene: TRBV6-6; CDR3aa: CASRKGQGQGGYTF
d_gene: .; j_gene: TRBJ2-1; v_gene: TRBV5-1; CDR3aa: CASSLMGVGQTNNEQFF
d_gene: .; j_gene: TRBJ2-7; v_gene: TRBV6-1; CDR3aa: CAVQRNYEQYF
d_gene: .; j_gene: TRBJ1-3; v_gene: TRBV28; CDR3aa: CASSLDSGRGNTIYF
d_gene: TRBD1; j_gene: TRBJ2-7; v_gene: TRBV9; CDR3aa: CASSVVGTGVYEQYF
d_gene: TRBD1; j_gene: TRBJ1-3; v_gene: TRBV29-1; CDR3aa: CSVGLGQAGNTIYF
d_gene: .; j_gene: TRBJ2-3; v_gene: TRBV7-2; CDR3aa: CASSLVFRENTQYF
d_gene: TRBD2; j_gene: TRBJ2-1; v_gene: TRBV13; CDR3aa: CASSLGHRRESPYNEQFF
d_gene: .; j_gene: TRBJ1-2; v_gene: TRBV5-6; CDR3aa: CASSLARGPTRNYGYTF
d_gene: TRBD1; j_gene: TRBJ2-3; v_gene: TRBV9; CDR3aa: CASSAQQGARTDTQYF
d_gene: .; j_gene: TRBJ2-7; v_gene: TRBV5-1; CDR3aa: CASSPGTRGLEQYF
d_gene: TRBD1; j_gene: TRBJ1-2; v_gene: TRBV30; CDR3aa: CAWSRDRPSDGYTF
d_gene: TRBD2; j_gene: TRBJ2-7; v_gene: TRBV5-1; CDR3aa: CASSLEAGGVYEQYF
d_gene: TRBD2; j_gene: TRBJ2-5; v_gene: TRBV9; CDR3aa: CASSSLEAGSGTQYF
d_gene: TRBD2; j_gene: TRBJ2-7; v_gene: TRBV27; CDR3aa: CASSLGGGTPFEQYF
d_gene: TRBD2; j_gene: TRBJ2-2; v_gene: TRBV5-4; CDR3aa: CASSLASGRAPGELFF
d_gene: TRBD1; j_gene: TRBJ1-1; v_gene: TRBV7-9; CDR3aa: CASSSPTGGETEAFF
d_gene: TRBD1; j_gene: TRBJ2-7; v_gene: TRBV2; CDR3aa: CASRFETGSYEQYF
d_gene: TRBD2; j_gene: TRBJ2-1; v_gene: TRBV27; CDR3aa: CASSFRSGTYNEQFF
d_gene: .; j_gene: TRBJ1-2; v_gene: TRBV13; CDR3aa: CASRLWADTYGYTF
d_gene: TRBD1; j_gene: TRBJ2-7; v_gene: TRBV2; CDR3aa: CASSRTGFSYEQYF
d_gene: TRBD1; j_gene: TRBJ2-7; v_gene: TRBV30; CDR3aa: CAWNWPGQNYEQYF
d_gene: .; j_gene: TRBJ2-6; v_gene: TRBV18; CDR3aa: CASSPLRQEARPSGANVLTF
d_gene: .; j_gene: TRBJ2-3; v_gene: TRBV6-6; CDR3aa: CASSYWADTQYF
d_gene: .; j_gene: TRBJ2-7; v_gene: TRBV14; CDR3aa: CASSQDRGKSYEQYF
d_gene: .; j_gene: TRBJ2-2; v_gene: TRBV30; CDR3aa: CAWSVLRRDGELFF
d_gene: .; j_gene: TRBJ2-2; v_gene: TRBV6-6; CDR3aa: CASSYSWDGDTGELFF
d_gene: TRBD1; j_gene: TRBJ1-2; v_gene: TRBV18; CDR3aa: CASSPGTEEGYTF
d_gene: .; j_gene: TRBJ1-2; v_gene: TRBV5-3; CDR3aa: CARSSPGGLGYTF
d_gene: .; j_gene: TRBJ1-6; v_gene: TRBV15; CDR3aa: CATSRDRGRNNSPLHF
d_gene: TRBD2; j_gene: TRBJ2-3; v_gene: TRBV27; CDR3aa: CASTLTSGSPDTQYF
d_gene: .; j_gene: TRBJ2-5; v_gene: TRBV11-2; CDR3aa: CASSLGTQLQETQYF
d_gene: TRBD2; j_gene: TRBJ2-2; v_gene: TRBV4-1; CDR3aa: CASSRGGTGELFF
d_gene: TRBD1; j_gene: TRBJ1-2; v_gene: TRBV5-1; CDR3aa: CASSLGRGQRNYGYTF
d_gene: .; j_gene: TRBJ1-2; v_gene: TRBV5-4; CDR3aa: CASSLLGNYGYTF
d_gene: .; j_gene: TRBJ1-1; v_gene: TRBV5-1; CDR3aa: CASSTALPNTEAFF
d_gene: .; j_gene: TRBJ2-2; v_gene: TRBV30; CDR3aa: CAWSRKTGELFF
d_gene: .; j_gene: TRBJ1-2; v_gene: TRBV7-9; CDR3aa: CASSQGSGNYGYTF
d_gene: .; j_gene: TRBJ1-6; v_gene: TRBV7-2; CDR3aa: CASSLPKNSPLHF
d_gene: .; j_gene: TRBJ2-5; v_gene: TRBV5-1; CDR3aa: CASSLQGPSQETQYF
d_gene: .; j_gene: TRBJ1-2; v_gene: TRBV7-9; CDR3aa: CASSLVVSSPSGYTF
d_gene: .; j_gene: TRBJ1-1; v_gene: TRBV7-9; CDR3aa: CASSLMANTEAFF
d_gene: .; j_gene: TRBJ2-7; v_gene: TRBV30; CDR3aa: CAWSPPWGSNSYEQYF
d_gene: TRBD1; j_gene: TRBJ1-6; v_gene: TRBV30; CDR3aa: CAWGPGQPNSPLHF
d_gene: TRBD1; j_gene: TRBJ2-1; v_gene: TRBV7-2; CDR3aa: CASSSGQVGNEQFF
d_gene: .; j_gene: TRBJ1-1; v_gene: TRBV7-2; CDR3aa: CASSLGARGTEAFF
d_gene: TRBD2; j_gene: TRBJ2-7; v_gene: TRBV6-1; CDR3aa: CASTDRLAASSEQYF
d_gene: TRBD2; j_gene: TRBJ2-7; v_gene: TRBV18; CDR3aa: CASSPGLAAHEQYF
d_gene: TRBD2; j_gene: TRBJ2-1; v_gene: TRBV4-1; CDR3aa: CASSQDLAPSGRAYEQFF
d_gene: .; j_gene: TRBJ2-7; v_gene: TRBV28; CDR3aa: CASTYIPRHPGDPYEQYF